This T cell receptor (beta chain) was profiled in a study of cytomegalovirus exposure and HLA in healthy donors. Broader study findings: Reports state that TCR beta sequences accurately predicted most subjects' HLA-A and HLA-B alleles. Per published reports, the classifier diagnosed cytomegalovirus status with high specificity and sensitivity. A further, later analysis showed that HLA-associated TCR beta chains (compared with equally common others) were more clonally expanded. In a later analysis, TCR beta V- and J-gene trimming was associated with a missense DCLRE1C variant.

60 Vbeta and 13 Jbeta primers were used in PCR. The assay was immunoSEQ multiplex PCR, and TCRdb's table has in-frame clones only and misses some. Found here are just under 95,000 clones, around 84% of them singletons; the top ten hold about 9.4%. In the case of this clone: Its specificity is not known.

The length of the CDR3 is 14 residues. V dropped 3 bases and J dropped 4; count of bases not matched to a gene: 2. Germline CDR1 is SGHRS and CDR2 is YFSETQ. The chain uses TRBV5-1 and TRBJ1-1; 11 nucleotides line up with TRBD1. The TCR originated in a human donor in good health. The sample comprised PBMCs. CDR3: CASSWGQGGTEAFF. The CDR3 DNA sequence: TGCGCCAGCAGCTGGGGACAGGGGGGCACTGAAGCTTTCTTT.